The 31 T cell receptor beta chains listed next were all sequenced from one sample in a study of T cell changes during pregnancy in multiple sclerosis. Sequenced by immunoSEQ multiplex PCR; TCRdb stores in-frame clones only, minus some. The profile shows about 28,000 clones, over 65% of them singletons. Source: CD8+ T cells from peripheral blood mononuclear cells, taken after pregnancy. These receptors originate from a female donor with multiple sclerosis, enrolled in a pregnancy study.

A note on this clone: Its ends do not fully match the called genes, so a read error is possible. The chain combines TRBV2 with TRBJ2-7; 7 bases are shared with TRBD1. Germline CDR1 is SNHLY and CDR2 is FYNNEI. The CDR3 runs 12 residues. CDR3: CARDRETYEQYF. Written as DNA, the CDR3 is TGTGCCAGAGACAGGGAGACCTATGAGCAGTACTTC.

This chain joins TRBV4-2 and TRBJ2-3, with 10 bases matching TRBD2. Germline V CDR1 and CDR2: LGHNA, YNFKEQ. Losses at the gene ends were 0 bases for V and 1 base for J; bases not matched to a gene: 1. The CDR3 length is 16 residues. The CDR3 loop is CASSQDLAGGTDTQYF. CDR3 nucleotide sequence: TGTGCCAGCAGCCAAGATCTAGCGGGGGGCACAGATACGCAGTATTTT.

The chain has TRBV23-1 and TRBJ2-7, with 7 bases aligning to TRBD1. TRBV23-1 is sorted into the ORF group, with uncertain function. Trimming at V came to 2 bases and at J to 3 bases, leaving 22 bases not matched to a gene. The CDR3 covers 20 residues. In DNA form, the CDR3 reads TGCGCCAGCAGTCAAAGGGAGTGCACCCGCGCACGAACAGGGGTCTACGAGCAGTACTTC. It yields the protein CASSQRECTRARTGVYEQYF.

The chain links TRBV5-4 to TRBJ2-7; possible D gene TRBD2, 7 bases. Trimming took 0 bases from V and 6 from J, leaving 19 bases between them. The CDR3 consists of 16 residues. Per germline, CDR1 SGHNT and CDR2 YYREEE (reference sequence). CDR3 in amino acids: CASSLATGGLGAEQYF. The CDR3 nucleotides read TGTGCCAGCAGCTTGGCAACGGGGGGCCTTGGTGCCGAGCAGTACTTC.

The chain joins TRBV9 to TRBJ1-4; weak D call: TRBD1 (5 bases). V lost 0 bases to trimming and J lost 4 bases, with 19 bases between them. The CDR3 consists of 18 residues. The germline V gene has CDR1 SGDLS and CDR2 YYNGEE. The CDR3 spells CASSVVPYSVGDNEKLFF. The CDR3 nucleotides are TGTGCCAGCAGCGTAGTTCCGTATTCAGTAGGGGATAATGAAAAACTGTTTTTT.

About this clone: The conserved final phenylalanine or tryptophan is absent from the CDR3, which likely points to a read error. The DNA is left out, because the CDR3 cannot be placed on it with certainty; the CDR3 is given as TCRdb lists it. J is TRBJ2-3 and V is TRBV10-2; the table's D call, TRBD2, has no DNA check behind it. The CDR3 is made up of 12 amino acids, end residues included. In germline, CDR1 is WSHSY, CDR2 SAAADI. CDR3 loop: CASSSSGDLPCD.

This chain uses TRBV9 with TRBJ2-7; maybe TRBD1 (5 bases). V was shortened by 1 base and J by 0 bases, with 17 bases between the two germline ends. CDR1 is SGDLS and CDR2 is YYNGEE in the germline V gene. There are 17 residues in the CDR3. CDR3 bases: TGTGCCAGCAGCGTAAGCCAGGGTAGGGCAAGCTCCTACGAGCAGTACTTC. It yields the protein CASSVSQGRASSYEQYF.

The rearrangement joins TRBV5-5 to TRBJ2-7; 13 bases match TRBD2. In germline, CDR1 is SGHKS, CDR2 YYEKEE (reference sequence). The CDR3 covers 15 residues. With V trimmed by 0 bases and J by 3 bases, 0 bases remained unmatched. In DNA form, the CDR3 reads TGTGCCAGCAGCTTGGGGACTAGCGGGGGCTACGAGCAGTACTTC. Translation: CASSLGTSGGYEQYF.

Only a few counts were recorded for this clone. The chain has TRBV7-4 and TRBJ1-1; 7 nucleotides agree with TRBD1. This CDR3 comprises 15 residues. Germline trimming cut 2 bases from V and 2 bases from J; bases unmatched to any gene: 5. CDR1 and CDR2 from the germline V gene are SGHVT and SQSDAQ. CDR3 DNA: TGTGCCAGCAGCTTATGGGACAGTCCAAACACTGAAGCTTTCTTT. Protein product: CASSLWDSPNTEAFF.

V is TRBV11-3 and J is TRBJ2-7, with 9 positions matching TRBD1. J was trimmed by 5 bases and V by 5 bases; bases with no gene match: 10. Germline assignment: CDR1 SGHNT and CDR2 YENEEA. This CDR3 spans 15 amino acids. CDR3 region: CASSPRTGGIDEQYF. The CDR3 DNA sequence: TGTGCCAGCAGCCCCCGAACAGGGGGCATTGACGAGCAGTACTTC.

V and J are TRBV4-3 and TRBJ2-3; TRBD1 matches at 9 bases. Germline V gene lookup returns CDR1 LGHNA and CDR2 YSLEER. This CDR3 is built from 15 residues. The ends lost 2 bases at V and 3 bases at J; junction bases unmatched: 3. Here the CDR3 reads CASSQPGQGTDTQYF. The CDR3 coding sequence is TGCGCCAGCAGCCAACCGGGACAGGGAACAGATACGCAGTATTTT.

The J gene is TRBJ2-5, the V gene TRBV2, with D tentatively TRBD2 (6 bases). CDR1 and CDR2 from the germline V gene are SNHLY and FYNNEI. The CDR3 contains 13 residues. The V and J ends lost 5 bases and 5 bases respectively, with 12 bases between them. The CDR3 DNA follows: TGTGCCAGCAGTAATTCCGGGGGTGAGACCCAGTACTTC. Translation: CASSNSGGETQYF.

The rearrangement joins TRBV6-6 to TRBJ2-1; TRBD2 matches 7 bases. The length of the CDR3 is 14 residues. With 5 bases clipped from V and 8 bases from J, the junction kept 9 bases outside the gene matches. Germline V lookup: CDR1 MNHNY, CDR2 SVGAGI (reference sequence). The CDR3 nucleotides read TGTGCCAGCAGTCATACCCATGCGGGGGATGAGCAGTTCTTC. Its protein is CASSHTHAGDEQFF.

V and J are TRBV7-9 and TRBJ1-6, with 8 bases fitting TRBD1. The germline V gene encodes CDR1 SEHNR and CDR2 FQNEAQ (reference sequence). The CDR3 sequence is 15 residues long. J was trimmed by 9 bases and V by 2 bases; bases with no gene match: 6. The CDR3 nucleotides read TGTGCCAGCAGCTTATCTACAGGGGGAGCTTCACCCCTCCACTTT. Its translation: CASSLSTGGASPLHF.

V gene TRBV5-6 combines with J gene TRBJ2-2; D may be TRBD1 (6 bases). The CDR3 totals 12 residues. Between the trimmed V and J ends, which lost 3 bases and 6 bases, there was a span of 6 bases. The V gene's germline CDR1 is SGHDT and CDR2 YYEEEE. CDR3 nucleotide sequence: TGTGCCAGCAGCTCAGGGGCCGGGGAGCTGTTTTTT. Amino acid sequence: CASSSGAGELFF.

V gene TRBV7-8 combines with J gene TRBJ1-5; D gene uncertain. The CDR3 contains 15 residues. In germline, CDR1 is SGHVS, CDR2 FQNEAQ. V was cut by 4 bases and J by 4 bases, with 14 bases left in between. In DNA, the CDR3 is TGTGCCAGCAGCTACGTCGGGAGGACTAATCAGCCCCAGCATTTT. It is translated as CASSYVGRTNQPQHF.

The chain joins TRBV27 to TRBJ1-6; no clear D. This CDR3 is 16 amino acids long. The V and J ends lost 0 bases and 9 bases respectively, with 15 bases between them. CDR1 and CDR2 from the germline V gene are MNHEY and SMNVEV (reference sequence). The DNA for the CDR3 is TGTGCCAGCAGTTTATCCGGGGTGGTTTGGGGTTCACCCCTCCACTTT. Residues: CASSLSGVVWGSPLHF.

This chain uses TRBV9 with TRBJ2-3, with 9 nucleotides matching TRBD2. CDR1 is SGDLS, CDR2 YYNGEE, per germline. The CDR3 runs 16 residues. V was pared by 0 bases and J by 6 bases, with 8 bases of the junction left unmatched. The CDR3 nucleotides read TGTGCCAGCAGCGTAGAGGCGGGGGGGCTTGTTGATACGCAGTATTTT. Translated: CASSVEAGGLVDTQYF.

The chain couples TRBV6-6 to TRBJ2-1; no clear D. V dropped 6 bases and J dropped 4 bases, with 16 bases sitting between them. Germline V lookup: CDR1 MNHNY, CDR2 SVGAGI (reference sequence). The CDR3 runs to 15 residues. The CDR3 region has the DNA TGTGCCAGCAGCCCCCTTGCTACCCTTTACAATGAGCAGTTCTTC. This sequence encodes CASSPLATLYNEQFF.

The CDR3 region has the DNA TGTGCCAGCAGTCTTGGGGCAAATACGCAGTATTTT. It yields the protein CASSLGANTQYF. The rearrangement links TRBV28 to TRBJ2-3; possibly TRBD1 for D (5 bases). Germline CDR1 MDHEN, CDR2 SYDVKM. The CDR3 has 12 residues. V was trimmed by 5 bases and J by 7 bases, leaving 10 bases between them.

The chain is built from TRBV13 and TRBJ1-4; D not certain. CDR1 and CDR2 from the germline V gene are PRHDT and FYEKMQ (reference sequence). V gave up 0 bases and J gave up 7 bases, with 9 bases separating them. CDR3 length: 14 residues. CDR3 in amino acids: CASSLGNGGEKLFF. The CDR3 nucleotides are TGTGCCAGCAGCTTAGGGAACGGAGGTGAAAAACTGTTTTTT.

J is TRBJ1-2 and V is TRBV9, with 7 bases fitting TRBD1. This CDR3 has 13 residues. Germline CDR1 SGDLS, CDR2 YYNGEE. After removal of 2 bases from V and 3 bases from J, the junction contained 1 base not matched to a gene. CDR3 protein: CASSVGTDYGYTF. The CDR3 region has the DNA TGTGCCAGCAGCGTCGGGACAGACTATGGCTACACCTTC.

This sequence joins TRBV19 and TRBJ2-5; D may be TRBD2 (5 bases). The CDR3 spans 14 residues. Trimming took off 3 bases at V and 5 bases at J, with 13 bases between the two ends. Germline V gene sequence: CDR1 LNHDA, CDR2 SQIVND (reference sequence). The CDR3 DNA follows: TGTGCCAGTAGTATTGACGAGCGGTGGGAGACCCAGTACTTC. Its translation: CASSIDERWETQYF.

The gene calls are TRBV6-5 and TRBJ2-7, with 7 bases lining up with TRBD2. CDR3 length equals 14 residues. V was pared by 8 bases and J by 6 bases, with 13 bases of the junction left unmatched. From germline, CDR1 is MNHEY and CDR2 SVGAGI. For the CDR3, the DNA is TGTGCCAGCTCGATCGGGAGGTCCCTACGCGAGCAGTACTTC. It yields the protein CASSIGRSLREQYF.

The chain recombines TRBV5-1 with TRBJ2-2, with D perhaps matching TRBD1 (6 bases). Trimming pared 2 bases from V and 1 base from J, leaving 9 bases between. The germline CDR1 and CDR2 sequences are SGHRS and YFSETQ. This CDR3 contains 15 residues. The CDR3 reads CASSFWTENTGELFF. The CDR3, as DNA: TGCGCCAGCAGCTTCTGGACAGAGAACACCGGGGAGCTGTTTTTT.

This rearrangement joins TRBV7-9 to TRBJ2-5, with 13 bases that match TRBD2. The V segment lost 2 bases and the J segment 3 bases; nucleotides outside the gene matches: 3. Germline V lookup: CDR1 SEHNR, CDR2 FQNEAQ (reference sequence). CDR3 length: 16 residues. CDR3 region: CASSLPGTSGEETQYF. The CDR3 DNA follows: TGTGCCAGCAGCTTACCCGGGACTAGCGGGGAAGAGACCCAGTACTTC.

The rearrangement links TRBV7-6 to TRBJ1-4; maybe TRBD1 (6 bases). This CDR3 contains 12 residues. Per germline, CDR1 SGHVS and CDR2 FNYEAQ. V gave up 2 bases and J gave up 12 bases, with 10 bases separating them. CDR3: CASSLQGTELFF. CDR3 bases: TGTGCCAGCAGCTTACAGGGGACGGAACTGTTTTTT.

This chain uses TRBV5-4 with TRBJ2-1; 7 nucleotides line up with TRBD1. The CDR3 spans 14 residues. The V gene's germline CDR1 is SGHNT and CDR2 YYREEE (reference sequence). Trimming at V came to 3 bases and at J to 5 bases, leaving 5 bases not matched to a gene. The DNA for the CDR3 is TGTGCCAGCAGCTCCCGGGACAGCAACAATGAGCAGTTCTTC. This gives the protein CASSSRDSNNEQFF.

The chain joins TRBV7-8 to TRBJ1-2; 9 bases map to TRBD1. Trimming at V came to 4 bases and at J to 4 bases, leaving 13 bases not matched to a gene. The length of the CDR3 is 17 residues. Germline lookup yields CDR1 SGHVS and CDR2 FQNEAQ. CDR3 sequence reads: CASSYYKHGQGTYGYTF. CDR3 nucleotide sequence: TGTGCCAGCAGCTACTATAAACACGGACAGGGGACCTATGGCTACACCTTC.

This chain uses TRBV5-6 with TRBJ2-7; maybe TRBD2 (5 bases). Germline V CDR1 and CDR2: SGHDT, YYEEEE. V lost 1 base and J lost 3, with 17 bases in between. The CDR3 length is 16 residues. CDR3 loop: CASSLIRGLGLYEQYF. The DNA of the CDR3 is TGTGCCAGCAGCTTGATTCGGGGTCTCGGACTCTACGAGCAGTACTTC.

The V gene is TRBV5-4, the J gene TRBJ1-6; no clear D. The V gene's germline CDR1 is SGHNT and CDR2 YYREEE (reference sequence). Trimming removed 0 bases from V and 5 bases from J, with 9 bases in between. The CDR3 extends over 15 amino acids. The CDR3 spells CASSLDGGNNSPLHF. In nucleotides, the CDR3 is TGTGCCAGCAGCTTGGACGGAGGGAATAATTCACCCCTCCACTTT.